This is a list of T cell receptor beta chains from one sample in a study of blood T cell repertoires in COVID-19. Sequenced by immunoSEQ multiplex PCR; TCRdb stores in-frame clones only, minus some. The data show some 140,000 clones, with less than 90% seen just once and 4.5% to 5.5% held by the top ten. The sequencing input was PBMCs or T cells enriched from blood (not recorded which). The receptors originated from a man between 40 and 49 years old with acute COVID-19. Each CDR3 is given with its conserved first and last residue. D genes are given only for firm matches. Only part of the rows carry a size: once, few, many, or a class if the clone is expanded.

d_call j_call v_call cdr3_length clone_size cdr3_aa cdr3_nt
NA TRBJ1-1 TRBV29-1 12 NA CSVGGRNTEAFF TGCAGCGTTGGCGGCAGGAACACTGAAGCTTTCTTT
TRBD1 TRBJ1-1 TRBV5-1 17 once CASSLRIPGQGLTEAFF TGCGCCAGCAGCTTACGGATACCGGGACAGGGTTTAACTGAAGCTTTCTTT
NA TRBJ2-3 TRBV18 14 NA CASSPSSVRDTQYF TGTGCCAGCTCACCAAGTTCTGTACGGGATACGCAGTATTTT
NA TRBJ2-3 TRBV10-1 14 NA CASSRSAGADTQYF TGCGCCAGCAGCCGTTCCGCAGGGGCAGATACGCAGTATTTT
NA TRBJ1-2 TRBV18 13 NA CASSPLPGDGYTF TGTGCCAGCTCCCCTCTTCCAGGGGATGGCTACACCTTC
NA TRBJ2-7 TRBV7-2 14 NA CASSFYSLGGEQYF TGTGCCAGCAGCTTCTACTCCCTAGGGGGAGAGCAGTACTTC
TRBD2 TRBJ2-2 TRBV9 19 NA CASSLGLAGGLLATGELFF TGTGCCAGCAGCTTGGGACTAGCGGGGGGGCTATTAGCCACCGGGGAGCTGTTTTTT
TRBD2 TRBJ2-3 TRBV24-1 15 NA CATSESSGSTDTQYF TGTGCCACCAGTGAGTCTAGCGGGAGCACAGATACGCAGTATTTT
TRBD1 TRBJ2-7 TRBV7-9 15 NA CASSLEQGESYEQYF TGTGCCAGCAGCTTAGAACAGGGGGAGTCCTACGAGCAGTACTTC
TRBD2 TRBJ2-7 TRBV7-2 15 NA CASSLDSAGGREQYF TGTGCCAGCAGCTTAGATAGTGCGGGAGGGCGGGAGCAGTACTTC
NA TRBJ2-2 TRBV9 16 NA CASSATWTANTGELFF TGTGCCAGCAGCGCCACTTGGACAGCGAACACCGGGGAGCTGTTTTTT
TRBD2 TRBJ2-7 TRBV2 16 once CASSGSLAGGPYEQYF TGTGCCAGCAGTGGTAGTCTAGCGGGAGGGCCTTACGAGCAGTACTTC
TRBD2 TRBJ2-6 TRBV27 15 NA CASSGGGSGANVLTF TGTGCCAGCAGTGGGGGGGGTTCTGGGGCCAACGTCCTGACTTTC
TRBD1 TRBJ2-7 TRBV28 14 NA CASSFTGQSYEQYF TGTGCCAGCAGTTTTACGGGACAGTCCTACGAGCAGTACTTC
TRBD1 TRBJ2-7 TRBV18 14 NA CASSNRDRGYEQYF TGTGCCAGCTCAAACCGGGACAGGGGCTACGAGCAGTACTTC
TRBD1 TRBJ1-5 TRBV28 15 NA CASSFPQGAGQPQHF TGTGCCAGCAGTTTTCCCCAGGGGGCTGGGCAGCCCCAGCATTTT
TRBD1 TRBJ2-3 TRBV24-1 14 once CATSDTGVPDTQYF TGTGCCACCAGTGATACAGGGGTGCCAGATACGCAGTATTTT
TRBD2 TRBJ2-1 TRBV28 17 NA CASSPRGASGNHNEQFF TGTGCCAGCAGCCCGAGGGGAGCTAGCGGGAATCACAATGAGCAGTTCTTC
TRBD1 TRBJ1-4 TRBV25-1 14 NA CASSNDRGGEKLFF TGTGCCAGCAGTAACGACAGGGGCGGTGAAAAACTGTTTTTT
NA TRBJ2-2 TRBV28 15 NA CASSRDTERTGELFF TGTGCCAGCAGCCGAGACACCGAAAGGACCGGGGAGCTGTTTTTT
TRBD2 TRBJ2-1 TRBV18 15 few CASSPSSQREDEQFF TGTGCCAGCTCACCCTCCTCCCAGCGGGAGGATGAGCAGTTCTTC
TRBD2 TRBJ2-1 TRBV11-3 13 NA CASSSGRGNEQFF TGTGCCAGCAGCTCGGGGAGGGGAAATGAGCAGTTCTTC
NA TRBJ1-3 TRBV4-3 15 NA CASSQDITEGNTIYF TGCGCCAGCAGCCAAGATATAACAGAAGGAAACACCATATATTTT
NA TRBJ1-5 TRBV21-1 14 NA CASQTGYSNQPQHF TGTGCCAGCCAAACAGGTTATAGCAATCAGCCCCAGCATTTT
NA TRBJ1-1 TRBV10-2 13 NA CASMWGVGTEAFF TGCGCCAGCATGTGGGGGGTTGGGACTGAAGCTTTCTTT
TRBD1 TRBJ1-6 TRBV4-3 16 NA CASSQEGGTENSPLHF TGCGCCAGCAGCCAAGAGGGTGGGACAGAGAATTCACCCCTCCACTTT
NA TRBJ2-2 TRBV5-1 16 NA CASSFLIAELNGELFF TGCGCCAGCAGCTTTTTGATAGCGGAGCTTAACGGGGAGCTGTTTTTT
TRBD1 TRBJ2-7 TRBV5-1 14 few CASSLDQGAYEQYF TGCGCCAGCAGCTTGGATCAGGGGGCTTACGAGCAGTACTTC
TRBD2 TRBJ2-2 TRBV29-1 17 NA CSALTSGVYSNTGELFF TGCAGCGCATTGACTAGCGGGGTCTACTCGAACACCGGGGAGCTGTTTTTT
NA TRBJ1-6 TRBV21-1 17 NA CASSKMAGGTYNSPLHF TGTGCCAGCAGCAAAATGGCAGGGGGCACCTATAATTCACCCCTCCACTTT
NA TRBJ2-7 TRBV2 14 NA CASSTSGQFNEQYF NA
TRBD1 TRBJ2-7 TRBV30 12 NA CAWSEQGNEQYF TGTGCCTGGAGTGAACAGGGGAACGAGCAGTACTTC
NA TRBJ2-5 TRBV2 16 NA CASRGGAAGDQETQYF TGTGCCAGCAGGGGGGGCGCCGCGGGGGACCAAGAGACCCAGTACTTC
TRBD2 TRBJ2-1 TRBV7-2 19 NA CASSLVSVGLAGVGDEQFF TGTGCCAGCAGCTTAGTTTCCGTTGGACTAGCGGGAGTAGGTGACGAGCAGTTCTTC
NA TRBJ1-3 TRBV10-2 13 NA CASSERSGNTIYF TGCGCCAGCAGTGAGCGGTCTGGAAACACCATATATTTT
NA TRBJ2-5 TRBV10-1 13 NA CASSGGTQETQYF TGCGCCAGCAGTGGCGGGACTCAAGAGACCCAGTACTTC
NA TRBJ1-1 TRBV5-4 15 NA CASSLAAGSNTEAFF TGTGCCAGCAGCTTGGCCGCAGGGTCGAACACTGAAGCTTTCTTT
NA TRBJ2-2 TRBV5-4 14 NA CASSPGGSTGELFF TGTGCCAGCAGCCCGGGTGGGAGCACCGGGGAGCTGTTTTTT
TRBD2 TRBJ2-4 TRBV11-2 17 NA CASSPGLAELAKNIQYF TGTGCCAGCAGCCCCGGACTAGCGGAGCTAGCCAAAAACATTCAGTACTTC
NA TRBJ2-2 TRBV9 15 NA CASSPRQGGTGELFF TGTGCCAGCAGCCCCCGGCAGGGAGGAACCGGGGAGCTGTTTTTT